This TCR beta chain was obtained from a study of cytomegalovirus exposure and HLA in healthy donors. General study findings and limits: Compared with the roughly 700-donor mean, an Asian-associated ancestry cluster reportedly had fewer N-insertions, according to a later analysis.

The PCR had 60 Vbeta and 13 Jbeta primers. TCRdb keeps only in-frame clones here, not all; method: immunoSEQ multiplex PCR. This table holds 150,000 or so clones. Remarks on this clone: Its antigen is as yet unknown.

This CDR3 has 14 amino acids. Germline assignment: CDR1 SGHTA and CDR2 FQGTGA. Trimming removed 2 bases from V and 6 bases from J, with 10 bases in between. The sequencing sample was made of PBMCs. This receptor was obtained from a woman aged 50 to 60 in good health and CMV-seronegative. The rearrangement links TRBV7-3 to TRBJ2-2, with D possibly being TRBD2 (5 bases). The CDR3 region is CASSLAGLAGELFF. The CDR3 nucleotides are TGTGCCAGCAGCTTAGCGGGCTTAGCCGGGGAGCTGTTTTTT. Filled out from reference TRBV7-3 and TRBJ2-2, the complete variable domain reads GAGVSQTPSNKVTEKGKYVELRCDPISGHTALYWYRQSLGQGPEFLIYFQGTGAADDSGLPNDRFFAVRPEGSVSTLKIQRTERGDSAVYLCASSLAGLAGELFFGEGSRLTVL.